A single sample gave rise to the 30 T cell receptor beta chains below, sequenced in a study of shared clonotypes between healthy human individuals. Sequencing used immunoSEQ multiplex PCR; TCRdb keeps in-frame clones, though not all of them. Of roughly 2,300,000 clones listed, 80% to 95% are singletons. The material sequenced was naive CD4+ T cells from PBMCs. Subset: CD45RA+ positively selected. These receptors all stem from a man aged 18 to 30 in good health. Some clones in this sample may be carry-over from other donors' samples.

The CDR3 nucleotides are TGTGCCTGGAGTAAGGACAGGGTGGCAGATACGCAGTATTTT. Translating gives CAWSKDRVADTQYF. The chain carries TRBV30 and TRBJ2-3, with 8 bases matching TRBD1. V was clipped by 2 bases and J by 4 bases; unmatched bases: 5. From germline, CDR1 is GTSNPN and CDR2 SVGIG (reference sequence). The CDR3 is 14 amino acids.

The chain recombines TRBV5-4 with TRBJ2-7; possible D gene TRBD1, 6 bases. The ends were cut back, 0 bases at V and 0 bases at J, with 10 bases in the middle. The germline V gene encodes CDR1 SGHNT and CDR2 YYREEE (reference sequence). The CDR3 sequence is 15 residues long. This CDR3 is CASSLVARGSYEQYF. CDR3 in DNA: TGTGCCAGCAGCTTGGTGGCCAGGGGCTCCTACGAGCAGTACTTC.

The chain has TRBV14 and TRBJ2-1, with D possibly matching TRBD1 (6 bases). Germline assignment: CDR1 SGHDN and CDR2 FVKESK. Deletions cut 4 bases from V and 10 bases from J, with 8 bases between. The CDR3 covers 11 residues. For the CDR3, the DNA is TGTGCCAGCAGCCGTACAGGGGAGCAGTTCTTC. This gives the protein CASSRTGEQFF.

The V call is TRBV10-1, the J call TRBJ1-2; TRBD1 matches 8 bases. This CDR3 is built from 13 residues. The J segment lost 5 bases and the V segment lost 2 bases, leaving 1 base of the junction unmatched. Per the germline V gene, CDR1 is WNHNN and CDR2 is SYGVQD (reference sequence). This CDR3 reads CASSEHRGYGYTF. The CDR3 nucleotides are TGCGCCAGCAGTGAGCACAGGGGGTATGGCTACACCTTC.

The chain joins TRBV30 to TRBJ1-2; D is perhaps TRBD1 (6 bases). Germline-derived CDR1 and CDR2 are GTSNPN and SVGIG (reference sequence). The CDR3 length is 14 residues. Between the trimmed V and J ends, which lost 4 bases and 3 bases, there was a span of 15 bases. CDR3 in DNA: TGTGCCTGGAAAACTACAGGGCTCCACTATGGCTACACCTTC. Protein product: CAWKTTGLHYGYTF.

The rearrangement joins TRBV29-1 to TRBJ1-2, with TRBD1 identical over 11 bases. Trimming at V came to 5 bases and at J to 8 bases, leaving 10 bases not matched to a gene. Germline assignment: CDR1 SQVTM and CDR2 ANQGSEA. This CDR3 region has 14 residues. CDR3 nucleotide sequence: TGCAGCGTTCTGACCCGGACAGGGGGCAAGGGCTACACCTTC. Protein: CSVLTRTGGKGYTF.

This clone was recorded only once. At the DNA level, this CDR3 is encoded by other sequences in the same sample as well. The chain employs TRBV9 and TRBJ2-5; D is uncertain. V was trimmed by 0 bases and J by 3 bases, leaving 6 bases between them. This CDR3 contains 13 residues. CDR1 is SGDLS and CDR2 is YYNGEE in the germline V gene. CDR3 sequence reads: CASSVGGKETQYF. In nucleotides, the CDR3 is TGTGCCAGCAGCGTAGGCGGCAAAGAGACCCAGTACTTC.

The chain couples TRBV19 to TRBJ2-6, with D perhaps TRBD2 (6 bases). V lost 3 bases to trimming and J lost 0 bases, with 9 bases between them. The CDR3 has 16 residues. From germline, CDR1 is LNHDA and CDR2 SQIVND (reference sequence). CDR3 sequence (DNA): TGTGCCAGTAGTATTTACGGGAGCTCTGGGGCCAACGTCCTGACTTTC. Encoded protein: CASSIYGSSGANVLTF.

In regard to this clone: At the DNA level, this CDR3 is encoded by other sequences in the same sample as well. The chain employs TRBV28 and TRBJ1-2; TRBD1 matches at 10 bases. V lost 1 base and J lost 2; bases outside the gene matches: 4. Germline lookup yields CDR1 MDHEN and CDR2 SYDVKM. This CDR3 has 16 residues. For the CDR3, the DNA is TGTGCCAGCAGTTTATTGGGGACAGGGGCGAACTATGGCTACACCTTC. Translated, it gives CASSLLGTGANYGYTF.

The rearrangement links TRBV28 to TRBJ1-5; a possible D gene is TRBD1 (6 bases). V lost 8 bases, J lost 0 bases, and 14 bases lay in between. Germline V gives CDR1 MDHEN, CDR2 SYDVKM. The CDR3 runs to 15 residues. The CDR3, as DNA: TGTGCCAGCGGGGGAGGGGGACTTAGCAATCAGCCCCAGCATTTT. Protein product: CASGGGGLSNQPQHF.

J is TRBJ2-7 and V is TRBV11-1; no firm D call. V lost 0 bases and J 2 bases, leaving 5 bases between the germline ends. This CDR3 is built from 13 residues. CDR1 and CDR2 (germline): SGHAT, FQDESV (reference sequence). This CDR3 is CASSLAGAYEQYF. DNA for the CDR3: TGTGCCAGCAGCTTAGCAGGAGCCTACGAGCAGTACTTC. The full variable domain, rest sourced from reference TRBV11-1 and TRBJ2-7, is EAEVAQSPRYKITEKSQAVAFWCDPISGHATLYWYRQILGQGPELLVQFQDESVVDDSQLPKDRFSAERLKGVDSTLKIQPAELGDSAMYLCASSLAGAYEQYFGPGTRLTVT.

V and J are TRBV14 and TRBJ2-3; D is ambiguous. The germline gives CDR1 SGHDN, CDR2 FVKESK. The CDR3 is made up of 15 amino acids. V shed 0 bases and J shed 2 bases, with 9 bases lying between them. CDR3 amino acids: CASSQEWKHTDTQYF. The CDR3 DNA is TGTGCCAGCAGCCAAGAGTGGAAGCACACAGATACGCAGTATTTT. The full variable domain, completed using reference TRBV14 and TRBJ2-3, is EAGVTQFPSHSVIEKGQTVTLRCDPISGHDNLYWYRRVMGKEIKFLLHFVKESKQDESGMPNNRFLAERTGGTYSTLKVQPAELEDSGVYFCASSQEWKHTDTQYFGPGTRLTVL.

The V gene is TRBV9, the J gene TRBJ2-5; 12 bases are shared with TRBD1. V shed 4 bases, J shed 5 bases, and the junction held 6 bases outside the gene matches. The CDR3 is made up of 15 amino acids. Per the germline V gene, CDR1 is SGDLS and CDR2 is YYNGEE. The CDR3 DNA reads as TGTGCCAGCAGCCGGGACAGGGGGCAATTGGAGACCCAGTACTTC. This codes for CASSRDRGQLETQYF.

This rearrangement joins TRBV7-9 to TRBJ1-2, with D possibly being TRBD1 (5 bases). V lost 5 bases and J lost 4, with 14 bases in between. CDR1 and CDR2 (germline): SEHNR, FQNEAQ (reference sequence). This CDR3 region has 14 residues. CDR3 DNA: TGTGCCAGCAGCCCAGAGGGGCGGGGCTATGGCTACACCTTC. This translates into CASSPEGRGYGYTF.

The rearrangement uses TRBV4-1 and TRBJ1-4, with a tentative D call TRBD1 (6 bases). The CDR3 is 15 residues long. Trimming took off 4 bases at V and 2 bases at J, with 11 bases between the two ends. The germline gives CDR1 MGHRA, CDR2 YSYEKL. CDR3: CASSPPRGTNEKLFF. The CDR3 DNA is TGCGCCAGCAGCCCCCCCAGGGGCACTAATGAAAAACTGTTTTTT.

The V and J genes are TRBV6-6 and TRBJ2-2; perhaps TRBD1 as D (5 bases). Germline-derived CDR1 and CDR2 are MNHNY and SVGAGI (reference sequence). The CDR3 totals 15 residues. V was trimmed by 8 bases and J by 5 bases, leaving 18 bases between them. CDR3 loop: CASHRDSAGTGELFF. The CDR3 coding sequence is TGTGCCAGCCACAGAGACAGCGCCGGTACCGGGGAGCTGTTTTTT.

The chain uses TRBV7-3 and TRBJ2-3, with D tentatively TRBD2 (6 bases). CDR1 SGHTA and CDR2 FQGTGA come from the germline V gene. This CDR3 is 14 amino acids long. V was shortened by 5 bases and J by 11 bases, with 20 bases between the two germline ends. The CDR3 loop reads CASSPGSSGERQYF. CDR3 DNA sequence: TGTGCCAGCAGCCCCGGAAGTAGCGGTGAAAGGCAGTATTTT. Supplemented by reference TRBV7-3 and TRBJ2-3, the full variable domain reads GAGVSQTPSNKVTEKGKYVELRCDPISGHTALYWYRQSLGQGPEFLIYFQGTGAADDSGLPNDRFFAVRPEGSVSTLKIQRTERGDSAVYLCASSPGSSGERQYFGPGTRLTVL.

The V call is TRBV11-1, the J call TRBJ1-2, with TRBD1 identical over 7 bases. Germline V CDR1 and CDR2: SGHAT, FQDESV (reference sequence). V was clipped by 3 bases and J by 2 bases; unmatched bases: 3. The CDR3 is 14 residues long. This chain's CDR3 is CASSFGRGNYGYTF. The DNA for the CDR3 is TGTGCCAGCAGCTTCGGCAGGGGGAACTATGGCTACACCTTC.

This chain links TRBV5-1 with TRBJ2-2; D perhaps matches TRBD1 (7 bases). Germline V CDR1 and CDR2: SGHRS, YFSETQ. The V end was cut by 6 bases, the J end by 7 bases, with 19 bases between. This CDR3 has 15 residues. In DNA, the CDR3 is TGCGCCAGCACCGCGGGACAGCCAAAAATCGGGGAGCTGTTTTTT. Translating gives CASTAGQPKIGELFF.

Of note for this clone: This specimen includes other DNA sequences encoding the same CDR3. The rearrangement links TRBV6-5 to TRBJ2-5; D gene ambiguous. Germline V gene lookup returns CDR1 MNHEY and CDR2 SVGAGI. The CDR3 totals 13 residues. V was shortened by 3 bases and J by 5 bases, with 10 bases between the two germline ends. Written as DNA, the CDR3 is TGTGCCAGCAGTTATTCACTCCGGGAGACCCAGTACTTC. This encodes CASSYSLRETQYF.

This rearrangement joins TRBV7-9 to TRBJ2-1, with TRBD2 matching over 11 bases. Trimming removed 1 base from V and 4 bases from J; junction bases left unmatched: 3. The CDR3 is 16 residues long. Germline values: CDR1 SEHNR, CDR2 FQNEAQ (reference sequence). CDR3 sequence (DNA): TGTGCCAGCAGCTTAGATAGCGGGAGGGGATACAATGAGCAGTTCTTC. It codes for CASSLDSGRGYNEQFF.

V gene TRBV2 combines with J gene TRBJ1-4; perhaps TRBD1 as D (6 bases). This CDR3 is built from 14 residues. CDR1 and CDR2 (germline): SNHLY, FYNNEI. Trimming took off 6 bases at V and 4 bases at J, with 12 bases between the two ends. This chain's CDR3 is CASSRGQINEKLFF. The CDR3 DNA reads TGTGCCAGCAGCCGGGGGCAGATTAATGAAAAACTGTTTTTT.

Comments on this clone: A clone one base away is much larger, so this may be a read error. Other DNA variants within this sample encode the same CDR3. The J gene is TRBJ2-5, the V gene TRBV18; TRBD1 matches at 7 bases. In germline, CDR1 is KGHSH, CDR2 LQKENI. Losses at the gene ends were 3 bases for V and 4 bases for J; bases not matched to a gene: 2. The CDR3 totals 13 residues. The DNA for the CDR3 is TGTGCCAGCTCACCGGGACAGCGAGAGACCCAGTACTTC. It translates to CASSPGQRETQYF.

V usage is TRBV28 and J usage is TRBJ2-3, with 8 positions matching TRBD1. Trimming took 5 bases from V and 4 from J; bases not matched to a gene: 11. The V gene's germline CDR1 is MDHEN and CDR2 SYDVKM. The CDR3 is 16 amino acids. The CDR3 DNA is TGTGCCAGCAGTCGAACCAGGGGGCTGCGGGCAGATACGCAGTATTTT. This codes for CASSRTRGLRADTQYF. Full variable domain (outside the CDR3, taken from reference TRBV28 and TRBJ2-3): DVKVTQSSRYLVKRTGEKVFLECVQDMDHENMFWYRQDPGLGLRLIYFSYDVKMKEKGDIPEGYSVSREKKERFSLILESASTNQTSMYLCASSRTRGLRADTQYFGPGTRLTVL.

About this clone itself: Other DNA sequences in the same sample also yield this CDR3. V usage is TRBV27 and J usage is TRBJ2-3; 10 bases line up with TRBD2. Germline CDR1 reads MNHEY; CDR2 reads SMNVEV (reference sequence). Trimming removed 2 bases from V and 1 base from J; junction bases left unmatched: 3. This CDR3 comprises 16 residues. This CDR3 is CASSLRLAGGTDTQYF. The CDR3 DNA reads as TGTGCCAGCAGTTTACGTCTAGCGGGGGGCACAGATACGCAGTATTTT.

The J gene is TRBJ2-1, the V gene TRBV5-1, with 8 bases that match TRBD2. This CDR3 has 15 amino acids. Looked up from germline, CDR1 is SGHRS and CDR2 is YFSETQ. The V gene end was trimmed by 7 bases and the J gene end by 7 bases; junction bases not matched to a gene: 13. The CDR3 DNA sequence: TGCGCCAGCTCGCCTTGGGCGGGAGGTGGGAATGAGCAGTTCTTC. Translated, it gives CASSPWAGGGNEQFF.

The chain joins TRBV18 to TRBJ2-7, with TRBD2 matching 10 bases. V was clipped by 4 bases and J by 4 bases; unmatched bases: 10. CDR1 and CDR2 from the germline V gene are KGHSH and LQKENI. CDR3 length equals 16 residues. The CDR3 region is CASSQTSSGSTYEQYF. CDR3 DNA sequence: TGTGCCAGCTCACAAACCTCTAGCGGGAGCACTTACGAGCAGTACTTC.

The gene calls are TRBV18 and TRBJ1-1; D is uncertain. Trimming took 0 bases from V and 6 from J, leaving 14 bases between them. Per the germline V gene, CDR1 is KGHSH and CDR2 is LQKENI. CDR3 size: 15 residues. Here the CDR3 reads CASSPPARGPAEAFF. The CDR3 DNA reads TGTGCCAGCTCACCACCCGCGCGCGGGCCCGCTGAAGCTTTCTTT.

The chain is built from TRBV7-9 and TRBJ1-3, with no clear D. V gave up 8 bases and J gave up 4 bases, with 9 bases separating them. The germline CDR1 and CDR2 sequences are SEHNR and FQNEAQ (reference sequence). The CDR3 runs 12 residues. The CDR3 loop is CASVGAGNTIYF. The CDR3 bases are TGTGCCAGCGTGGGAGCGGGAAACACCATATATTTT.

The chain is built from TRBV19 and TRBJ2-3, with no clear D. CDR3 length: 14 residues. V was pared by 3 bases and J by 4 bases, with 11 bases between. Germline V gene lookup returns CDR1 LNHDA and CDR2 SQIVND (reference sequence). CDR3 protein: CASSIPRGSDTQYF. The CDR3 DNA reads as TGTGCCAGTAGTATCCCCCGAGGATCAGATACGCAGTATTTT.